This entry lists 10 T cell receptor beta chains sequenced from one sample in a study of radiation and T cells in renal cell carcinoma. TCRdb's table, derived via immunoSEQ multiplex PCR, lists solely in-frame clones and lacks some. The table lists about 170,000 clones, about 88% of them singletons. The time point is: blood 4 weeks post-SBRT, at nephrectomy. Regarding treatment: 15 Gy SBRT to primary tumor, nephrectomy 4 weeks later. Sequencing was performed on blood, taken from a patient whose treatment included radiotherapy and nephrectomy. The receptors originated from a woman in her forties or fifties with renal cell carcinoma.

CDR3 DNA sequence: TGTGCCAGCCAGGATGTCGACGAGCAGTACTTC. Translated, it gives CASQDVDEQYF. The gene calls are TRBV19 and TRBJ2-7; unclear D gene. The CDR3 is 11 amino acids. V was cut by 9 bases and J by 5 bases, with 11 bases left in between. CDR1 LNHDA and CDR2 SQIVND come from the germline V gene (reference sequence).

This clone was seen once. The J gene is TRBJ2-1, the V gene TRBV19; TRBD2 matches 14 bases. CDR1 is LNHDA, CDR2 SQIVND, per germline (reference sequence). The V segment lost 5 bases and the J segment 5 bases; nucleotides outside the gene matches: 2. The CDR3 has 15 residues. In DNA, the CDR3 is TGTGCCAGTAGTGGGACTAGCGGGGGAGACAATGAGCAGTTCTTC. It specifies CASSGTSGGDNEQFF.

V gene TRBV6-1 combines with J gene TRBJ2-5; unclear D gene. In germline, CDR1 is MNHNS, CDR2 SASEGT. The CDR3 is 17 amino acids. Trimming took off 0 bases at V and 4 bases at J, with 18 bases between the two ends. The CDR3 loop reads CASSEAGRAVRGETQYF. CDR3 coding DNA: TGTGCCAGCAGTGAAGCAGGAAGGGCAGTAAGAGGAGAGACCCAGTACTTC.

The V and J genes are TRBV4-1 and TRBJ1-5; D ambiguous. From germline, CDR1 is MGHRA and CDR2 YSYEKL. The ends were cut back, 2 bases at V and 0 bases at J, with 8 bases in the middle. The CDR3 runs 15 residues. CDR3 nucleotide sequence: TGCGCCAGCAGCCAATCTCATGGTAGCAATCAGCCCCAGCATTTT. Amino acids: CASSQSHGSNQPQHF.

V is TRBV6-6 and J is TRBJ1-5, with 7 bases that match TRBD1. The V gene's germline CDR1 is MNHNY and CDR2 SVGAGI (reference sequence). The CDR3 totals 15 residues. The V and J ends lost 7 bases and 1 base, in that order; junction bases with no gene match: 7. The DNA of the CDR3 is TGTGCCAGCATTCTACAGGGGACAAGCAATCAGCCCCAGCATTTT. It yields the protein CASILQGTSNQPQHF.

The J gene is TRBJ2-5, the V gene TRBV18; 12 bases line up with TRBD1. Germline V gives CDR1 KGHSH, CDR2 LQKENI. This CDR3 spans 15 amino acids. The ends lost 5 bases at V and 5 bases at J; junction bases unmatched: 6. CDR3 amino acids: CASSFPGQGAETQYF. In nucleotides, the CDR3 is TGTGCCAGCTCATTTCCGGGACAGGGGGCCGAGACCCAGTACTTC.

This chain joins TRBV5-1 and TRBJ2-3, with TRBD2 identical over 11 bases. The CDR3 has 17 amino acids. The junction had 10 bases not matched to a gene; V was cut back by 3 bases and J by 4 bases. CDR1 and CDR2 from the germline V gene are SGHRS and YFSETQ. The CDR3 DNA reads as TGCGCCAGCAGCTCCTCCGAGGTAGCGGGGGGGGCAGATACGCAGTATTTT. Translation gives CASSSSEVAGGADTQYF.

The gene calls are TRBV7-2 and TRBJ1-1; D not resolved. CDR3 size: 12 residues. The V gene's germline CDR1 is SGHTA and CDR2 FQGNSA. The V end was cut by 5 bases, the J end by 5 bases, with 9 bases between. CDR3 sequence (DNA): TGTGCCAGCAGCCATTACAGAACTGAAGCTTTCTTT. It is translated as CASSHYRTEAFF.

The chain couples TRBV7-9 to TRBJ1-2; the D is unclear. V was clipped by 5 bases and J by 6 bases, with 10 bases between them. Germline CDR1 and CDR2: SEHNR and FQNEAQ (reference sequence). This CDR3 has 12 amino acids. The CDR3 region is CASSALINGYTF. Written as DNA, the CDR3 is TGTGCCAGCAGCGCCCTTATTAATGGCTACACCTTC.

V is TRBV4-2 and J is TRBJ2-1; D gene unclear. Germline CDR1 is LGHNA and CDR2 is YNFKEQ. V lost 0 bases, J lost 9 bases, and 6 bases lay in between. The CDR3 totals 12 residues. This chain's CDR3 is CASSQDFGEQFF. For the CDR3, the DNA is TGTGCCAGCAGCCAAGATTTCGGTGAGCAGTTCTTC.